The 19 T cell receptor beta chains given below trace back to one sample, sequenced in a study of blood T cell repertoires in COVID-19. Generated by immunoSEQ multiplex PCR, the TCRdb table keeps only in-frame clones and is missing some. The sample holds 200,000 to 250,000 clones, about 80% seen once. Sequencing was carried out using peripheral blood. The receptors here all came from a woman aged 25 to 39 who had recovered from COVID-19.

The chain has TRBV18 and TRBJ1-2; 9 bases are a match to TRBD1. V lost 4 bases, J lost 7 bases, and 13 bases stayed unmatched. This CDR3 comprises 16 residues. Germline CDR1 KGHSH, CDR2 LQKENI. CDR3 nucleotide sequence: TGTGCCAGCTCACGTGGACAGGGGTATGGTTCTAGTGGCTACACCTTC. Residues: CASSRGQGYGSSGYTF. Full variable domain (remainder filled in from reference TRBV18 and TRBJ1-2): NAGVMQNPRHLVRRRGQEARLRCSPMKGHSHVYWYRQLPEEGLKFMVYLQKENIIDESGMPKERFSAEFPKEGPSILRIQQVVRGDSAAYFCASSRGQGYGSSGYTFGSGTRLTVV.

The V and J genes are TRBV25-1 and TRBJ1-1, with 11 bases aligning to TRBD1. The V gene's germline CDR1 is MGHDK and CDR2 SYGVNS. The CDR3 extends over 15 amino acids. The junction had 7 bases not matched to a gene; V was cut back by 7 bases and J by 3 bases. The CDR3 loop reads CASIGQGARDTEAFF. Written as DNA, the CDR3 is TGTGCCAGCATCGGACAGGGGGCGCGGGACACTGAAGCTTTCTTT.

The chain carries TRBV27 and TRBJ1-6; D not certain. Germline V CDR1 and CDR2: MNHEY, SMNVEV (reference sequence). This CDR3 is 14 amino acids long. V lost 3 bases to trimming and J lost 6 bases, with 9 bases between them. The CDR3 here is CASSFNGINSPLHF. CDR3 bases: TGTGCCAGCAGTTTTAACGGGATTAATTCACCCCTCCACTTT.

For the CDR3, the DNA is TGCGCCAGCAGCCCCACAGGGGATCAGCCCCAGCATTTT. Protein: CASSPTGDQPQHF. The chain recombines TRBV5-1 with TRBJ1-5; 7 bases match TRBD1. After removal of 4 bases from V and 5 bases from J, the junction contained 3 bases not matched to a gene. CDR3 length: 13 amino acids. From germline, CDR1 is SGHRS and CDR2 YFSETQ.

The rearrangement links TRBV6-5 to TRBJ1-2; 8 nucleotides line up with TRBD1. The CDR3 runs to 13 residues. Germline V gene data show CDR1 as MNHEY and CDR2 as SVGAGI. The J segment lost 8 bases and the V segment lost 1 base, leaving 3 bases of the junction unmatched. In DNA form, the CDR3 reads TGTGCCAGCAGTTACTTCACAGGGGGGGGCTACACCTTC. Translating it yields CASSYFTGGGYTF.

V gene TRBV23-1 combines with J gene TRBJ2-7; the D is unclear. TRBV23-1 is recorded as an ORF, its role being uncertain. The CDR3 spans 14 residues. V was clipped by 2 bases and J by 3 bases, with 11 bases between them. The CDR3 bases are TGCGCCAGCAGTCAACTTCAACAAGTCTACGAGCAGTACTTC. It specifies CASSQLQQVYEQYF.

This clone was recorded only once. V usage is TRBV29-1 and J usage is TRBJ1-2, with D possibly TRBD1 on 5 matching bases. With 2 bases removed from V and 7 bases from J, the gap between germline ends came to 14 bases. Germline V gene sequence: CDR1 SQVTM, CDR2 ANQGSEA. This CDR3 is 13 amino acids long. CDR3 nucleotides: TGCAGCGTTGAACAGGGAATCGTCGGTGGCTACACCTTC. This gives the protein CSVEQGIVGGYTF.

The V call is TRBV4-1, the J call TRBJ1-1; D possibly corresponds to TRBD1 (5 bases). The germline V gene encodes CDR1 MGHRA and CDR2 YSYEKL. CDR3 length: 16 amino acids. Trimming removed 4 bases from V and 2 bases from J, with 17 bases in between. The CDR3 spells CASSRSTGMGNTEAFF. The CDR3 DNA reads TGCGCCAGCAGCCGAAGCACAGGAATGGGAAACACTGAAGCTTTCTTT.

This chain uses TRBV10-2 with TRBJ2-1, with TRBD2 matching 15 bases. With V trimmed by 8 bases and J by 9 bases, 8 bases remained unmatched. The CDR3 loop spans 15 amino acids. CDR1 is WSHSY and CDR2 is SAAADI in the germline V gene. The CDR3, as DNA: TGCGCCAGCTCCCCCGGGACTAGCGGGAGGAGTGAGCAGTTCTTC. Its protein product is CASSPGTSGRSEQFF.

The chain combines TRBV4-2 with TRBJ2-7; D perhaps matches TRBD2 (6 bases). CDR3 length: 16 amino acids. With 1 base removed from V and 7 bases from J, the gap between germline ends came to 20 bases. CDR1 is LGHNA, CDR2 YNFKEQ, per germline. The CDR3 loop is CASSQVGTVGPMEQYF. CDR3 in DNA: TGTGCCAGCAGCCAAGTCGGGACTGTAGGCCCTATGGAGCAGTACTTC.

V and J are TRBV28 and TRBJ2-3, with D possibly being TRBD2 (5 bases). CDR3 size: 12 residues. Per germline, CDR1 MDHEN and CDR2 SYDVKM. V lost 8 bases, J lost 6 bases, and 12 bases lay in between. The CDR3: CASEGLRDTQYF. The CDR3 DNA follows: TGTGCCAGCGAGGGCCTAAGGGATACGCAGTATTTT.

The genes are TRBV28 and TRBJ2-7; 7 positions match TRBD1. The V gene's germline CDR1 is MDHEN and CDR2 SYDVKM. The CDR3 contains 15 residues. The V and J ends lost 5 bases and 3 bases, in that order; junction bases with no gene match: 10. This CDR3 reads CASSGDRNPLYEQYF. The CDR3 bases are TGTGCCAGCAGTGGGGACAGAAACCCCCTCTACGAGCAGTACTTC.

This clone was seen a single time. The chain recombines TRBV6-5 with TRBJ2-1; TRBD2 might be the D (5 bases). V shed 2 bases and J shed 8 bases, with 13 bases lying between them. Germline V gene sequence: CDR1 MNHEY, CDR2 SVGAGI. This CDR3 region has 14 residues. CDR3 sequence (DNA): TGTGCCAGCAGTTACCATGGAGGTAGGGATGAGCAGTTCTTC. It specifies CASSYHGGRDEQFF.

This chain's CDR3 is CASSLEAWSREQYF. DNA of the CDR3: TGTGCCAGCAGCTTAGAAGCCTGGTCGCGTGAGCAGTACTTC. The rearrangement uses TRBV11-3 and TRBJ2-7; D remains ambiguous. Germline-derived CDR1 and CDR2 are SGHNT and YENEEA. Trimming removed 0 bases at V and 7 bases at J, with 13 bases between. The CDR3 runs to 14 residues.

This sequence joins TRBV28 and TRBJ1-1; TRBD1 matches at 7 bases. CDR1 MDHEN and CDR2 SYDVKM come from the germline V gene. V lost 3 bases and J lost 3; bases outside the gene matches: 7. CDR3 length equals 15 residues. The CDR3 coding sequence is TGTGCCAGCAGTTTTATACAGGGGATGGACACTGAAGCTTTCTTT. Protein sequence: CASSFIQGMDTEAFF.

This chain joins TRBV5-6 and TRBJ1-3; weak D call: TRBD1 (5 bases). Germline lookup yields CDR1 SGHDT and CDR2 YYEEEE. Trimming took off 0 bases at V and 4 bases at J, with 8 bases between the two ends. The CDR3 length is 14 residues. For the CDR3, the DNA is TGTGCCAGCAGCTTGGTGGCAGGGGGAAACACCATATATTTT. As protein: CASSLVAGGNTIYF.

The CDR3 sequence: CASSPRATPSTEAFF. CDR3 bases: TGTGCCAGCAGCCCGAGAGCAACCCCTTCCACTGAAGCTTTCTTT. The chain employs TRBV7-3 and TRBJ1-1; D call uncertain. V lost 5 bases, J lost 4 bases, and 17 bases lay in between. Germline loops: CDR1 SGHTA, CDR2 FQGTGA. This CDR3 spans 15 amino acids.

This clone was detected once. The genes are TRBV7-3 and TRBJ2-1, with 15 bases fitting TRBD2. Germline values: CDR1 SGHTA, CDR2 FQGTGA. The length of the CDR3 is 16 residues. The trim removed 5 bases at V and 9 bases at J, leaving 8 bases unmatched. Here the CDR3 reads CASSPSGLAGGGEQFF. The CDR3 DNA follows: TGTGCCAGCAGCCCTTCGGGACTAGCGGGAGGTGGTGAGCAGTTCTTC.

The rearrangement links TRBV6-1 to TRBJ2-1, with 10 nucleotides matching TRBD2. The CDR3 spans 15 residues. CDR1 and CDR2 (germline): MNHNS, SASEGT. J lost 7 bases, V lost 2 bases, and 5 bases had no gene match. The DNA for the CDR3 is TGTGCCAGCAGTGAACAGGGACTAGCGTCAAATGAGCAGTTCTTC. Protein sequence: CASSEQGLASNEQFF.